Presented here are 19 T cell receptor beta chains from one specimen sequenced in a study of OX40 agonist ivuxolimab in advanced cancers. Sequenced by immunoSEQ multiplex PCR; TCRdb stores in-frame clones only, minus some. Of 35,000 to 45,000 clones listed, 70% to 90% are singletons. The source material was CD4+ or CD8+ T cells sorted from blood, sampled in a trial of the OX40 agonist ivuxolimab. Source of these receptors: an adult with an advanced solid tumor such as melanoma, head and neck, liver or kidney cancer.

This clone turned up a few times. V gene TRBV27 combines with J gene TRBJ2-7; 9 positions match TRBD2. The CDR3 totals 14 residues. The J segment lost 2 bases and the V segment lost 3 bases, leaving 2 bases of the junction unmatched. From germline, CDR1 is MNHEY and CDR2 SMNVEV (reference sequence). CDR3: CASSLAGGAYEQYF. The CDR3 DNA follows: TGTGCCAGCAGTTTGGCGGGAGGGGCCTACGAGCAGTACTTC.

The chain carries TRBV7-2 and TRBJ2-5; D ambiguous. V lost 7 bases to trimming and J lost 5 bases, with 14 bases between them. Germline CDR1 SGHTA, CDR2 FQGNSA. The CDR3 is made up of 13 amino acids. In nucleotides, the CDR3 is TGTGCCAGCACCTCCCGGTATGGGGAGACCCAGTACTTC. It specifies CASTSRYGETQYF.

The CDR3 loop is CASSHSDNPYNEQFF. CDR3 DNA sequence: TGTGCCAGCAGCCATAGCGACAACCCCTACAATGAGCAGTTCTTC. The rearrangement links TRBV7-8 to TRBJ2-1, with a tentative D call TRBD2 (5 bases). Trimming took off 5 bases at V and 2 bases at J, with 13 bases between the two ends. The V gene's germline CDR1 is SGHVS and CDR2 FQNEAQ. This CDR3 comprises 15 residues.

The rearrangement joins TRBV7-9 to TRBJ1-2, with 12 bases that match TRBD1. V shed 5 bases and J 0 bases; nucleotides not matched to a gene: 10. The CDR3 loop spans 18 amino acids. CDR1 and CDR2 from the germline V gene are SEHNR and FQNEAQ (reference sequence). CDR3 DNA: TGTGCCAGCAGCCTCCGGGACAGGGGGCTCGAAGCTAACTATGGCTACACCTTC. The encoded protein is CASSLRDRGLEANYGYTF.

This chain links TRBV30 with TRBJ2-7; D remains unclear. V was trimmed by 0 bases and J by 3 bases, leaving 9 bases between them. Germline CDR1 GTSNPN, CDR2 SVGIG (reference sequence). There are 13 residues in the CDR3. The CDR3 spells CAWSVTSGYEQYF. The CDR3 nucleotides read TGTGCCTGGAGTGTAACCTCCGGCTACGAGCAGTACTTC.

This chain joins TRBV28 and TRBJ1-5; D is ambiguous. With 7 bases removed from V and 7 bases from J, the gap between germline ends came to 14 bases. This CDR3 has 13 residues. Germline assignment: CDR1 MDHEN and CDR2 SYDVKM. The CDR3 reads CASTSQEWQPQHF. The CDR3 nucleotides are TGTGCCAGCACATCTCAGGAGTGGCAGCCCCAGCATTTT. The variable domain in full, completed from reference TRBV28 and TRBJ1-5, reads DVKVTQSSRYLVKRTGEKVFLECVQDMDHENMFWYRQDPGLGLRLIYFSYDVKMKEKGDIPEGYSVSREKKERFSLILESASTNQTSMYLCASTSQEWQPQHFGDGTRLSIL.

DNA of the CDR3: TGTGCCAGCAGTTTTACCCCACAGGGCTCCGGGGAGCTGTTTTTT. Translating it yields CASSFTPQGSGELFF. The V and J genes are TRBV7-9 and TRBJ2-2; D may be TRBD1 (6 bases). The ends were cut back, 6 bases at V and 6 bases at J, with 17 bases in the middle. The germline CDR1 and CDR2 sequences are SEHNR and FQNEAQ (reference sequence). The CDR3 covers 15 residues.

By sample fraction, this clone is medium-sized. The DNA of the CDR3 is TGTGCCAGCAGTCCAAACCTTTCCTACGAGCAGTACTTC. Translated, it gives CASSPNLSYEQYF. The chain couples TRBV27 to TRBJ2-7; D is unclear. V lost 5 bases to trimming and J lost 1 base, with 9 bases between them. CDR3 size: 13 residues. CDR1 and CDR2 (germline): MNHEY, SMNVEV (reference sequence).

This clone occurred once. The chain couples TRBV7-6 to TRBJ2-2, with D tentatively TRBD2 (5 bases). The CDR3 is 16 amino acids. Germline V gives CDR1 SGHVS, CDR2 FNYEAQ. V gave up 5 bases and J gave up 3 bases, with 16 bases separating them. The CDR3 loop is CASSAPRTSYTGELFF. For the CDR3, the DNA is TGTGCCAGCAGCGCCCCGCGGACTTCCTACACCGGGGAGCTGTTTTTT.

This clone was observed once. J is TRBJ1-1 and V is TRBV7-1; TRBD1 agrees at 8 bases. TRBV7-1 carries the ORF label, with uncertain function. The trim removed 4 bases at V and 7 bases at J, leaving 5 bases unmatched. This CDR3 is built from 13 residues. The CDR3 reads CASSFGQGDEAFF. As DNA, the CDR3 is TGTGCCAGCAGCTTTGGACAGGGCGATGAAGCTTTCTTT.

The chain has TRBV29-1 and TRBJ1-4; 7 nucleotides align to TRBD1. J lost 14 bases, V lost 4 bases, and 7 bases had no gene match. The germline CDR1 and CDR2 sequences are SQVTM and ANQGSEA. The CDR3 loop spans 11 amino acids. The CDR3 spells CSVGDRYVLFF. In DNA, the CDR3 is TGCAGCGTTGGGGACAGATATGTCCTGTTTTTT.

This chain connects TRBV19 to TRBJ2-1; 10 positions agree with TRBD2. The V segment lost 4 bases and the J segment 0 bases; nucleotides outside the gene matches: 0. Germline CDR1 reads LNHDA; CDR2 reads SQIVND (reference sequence). The CDR3 sequence is 15 residues long. The chain's CDR3 is CASSTSGSSYNEQFF. CDR3 DNA sequence: TGTGCCAGTAGTACTAGCGGGAGCTCCTACAATGAGCAGTTCTTC.

V usage is TRBV6-1 and J usage is TRBJ2-1; D uncertain. V shed 8 bases and J shed 0 bases, with 8 bases lying between them. Germline V CDR1 and CDR2: MNHNS, SASEGT. The CDR3 is 13 residues long. CDR3 coding DNA: TGTGCCAGCGGATGGGACTCCTACAATGAGCAGTTCTTC. Translating gives CASGWDSYNEQFF.

The J gene is TRBJ2-3, the V gene TRBV6-5; 7 positions match TRBD1. The CDR3 spans 13 residues. Germline V gene lookup returns CDR1 MNHEY and CDR2 SVGAGI. J gave up 6 bases and V 2 bases, and 2 bases lay outside the gene matches. The CDR3 DNA follows: TGTGCCAGCAGTTACGGGACAGTTGATACGCAGTATTTT. Protein product: CASSYGTVDTQYF.

The V gene is TRBV11-2, the J gene TRBJ2-5; 7 bases fit TRBD1. V lost 5 bases, J lost 4 bases, and 10 bases stayed unmatched. CDR1 and CDR2 from the germline V gene are SGHAT and FQNNGV. CDR3 length: 15 amino acids. CDR3 bases: TGTGCCAGCAGCAAGGACAGGTTAGGGGGAGAGACCCAGTACTTC. Translating gives CASSKDRLGGETQYF. Combining the CDR3 with reference TRBV11-2 and TRBJ2-5 gives the whole variable domain EAGVAQSPRYKIIEKRQSVAFWCNPISGHATLYWYQQILGQGPKLLIQFQNNGVVDDSQLPKDRFSAERLKGVDSTLKIQPAKLEDSAVYLCASSKDRLGGETQYFGPGTRLLVL.

CDR3 loop: CASTFSGEQYF. The CDR3 bases are TGTGCCAGCACCTTTAGTGGGGAGCAGTACTTC. The chain joins TRBV6-5 to TRBJ2-7; unclear D gene. Germline CDR1 and CDR2: MNHEY and SVGAGI. Trimming took off 7 bases at V and 7 bases at J, with 11 bases between the two ends. The CDR3 is made up of 11 amino acids.

J is TRBJ2-7 and V is TRBV20-1; 8 positions match TRBD2. CDR3 size: 11 residues. Trimming removed 5 bases from V and 6 bases from J; junction bases left unmatched: 3. Germline V gene sequence: CDR1 DFQATT, CDR2 SNEGSKA (reference sequence). This CDR3 reads CSAPGTSEQYF. The CDR3 DNA is TGCAGTGCTCCAGGGACTAGCGAGCAGTACTTC.

The gene calls are TRBV27 and TRBJ2-5, with D perhaps assigned TRBD1 or TRBD2 (6 bases each). The CDR3 covers 15 residues. Trimming removed 5 bases from V and 5 bases from J, with 18 bases in between. The V gene's germline CDR1 is MNHEY and CDR2 SMNVEV (reference sequence). CDR3: CASSRVWGARETQYF. In nucleotides, the CDR3 is TGTGCCAGCAGTCGCGTGTGGGGGGCTCGGGAGACCCAGTACTTC.

This rearrangement joins TRBV9 to TRBJ2-1, with 10 bases that match TRBD2. V lost 0 bases, J lost 5 bases, and 5 bases stayed unmatched. CDR1 is SGDLS, CDR2 YYNGEE, per germline. The CDR3 is made up of 16 amino acids. In DNA, the CDR3 is TGTGCCAGCAGCGTAGAACCAGCGGGAGGGCACAATGAGCAGTTCTTC. This sequence encodes CASSVEPAGGHNEQFF.